One T cell receptor (beta chain) is described in this entry. This sample stems from a study of T cell changes during pregnancy in multiple sclerosis. Data came from immunoSEQ multiplex PCR; TCRdb stores just in-frame clones and leaves some out. The sample carries about 59,000 clones, about 93% recorded once. This CDR3 is built from 16 residues. Germline CDR1 SGHAT, CDR2 FQNNGV. The V segment lost 1 base and the J segment 6 bases; nucleotides outside the gene matches: 11. V gene TRBV11-2 combines with J gene TRBJ1-1, with 7 positions matching TRBD1. The sequence came from a female donor with multiple sclerosis, enrolled in a pregnancy study. Sample: CD4+ T cells from peripheral blood mononuclear cells, taken before pregnancy. The CDR3 here is CASSLGSWDRRAEAFF. DNA for the CDR3: TGTGCCAGCAGCTTAGGCTCATGGGACAGAAGGGCTGAAGCTTTCTTT.